This record covers a single T cell receptor (beta chain). Authors' methods: Amplification with reference gene primers provided the estimates of nucleated cell counts. The repertoire was sequenced with immunoSEQ multiplex PCR; TCRdb's copy has only in-frame clones and lacks some. From that table come the V and J calls and clone size; the DNA was used to work out D and trimming. The table records roughly 41,000 clones, around nine tenths of them present only once. This sample was included in a study of blood T cell repertoires in COVID-19. Study context: Sources were T cells, B-cell-depleted T cells, or PBMCs; the material itself was cDNA or gDNA.

Trimming removed 3 bases at V and 3 bases at J, with 3 bases between. The CDR3 extends over 11 amino acids. CDR1 and CDR2 from the germline V gene are SGHAT and FQNNGV. Sequenced: peripheral blood. This receptor was obtained from a human donor in a cohort sampled during active COVID-19. The V gene is TRBV11-2, the J gene TRBJ2-7; D is uncertain. The CDR3 sequence: CASSFNYEQYF. The CDR3, as DNA: TGTGCCAGCAGCTTTAACTACGAGCAGTACTTC.